There are a few counts of the clone carrying this T cell receptor (beta chain). Its antigen is as yet unknown. This entry is derived from a study of beta chain features in type 1 diabetes. Study-level background: The study examined 90 million to 130 million sorted cells across all samples.

Study-wide points: Within each of all four CD4+ subsets, Type 1 diabetes patients had TCRB CDR3s that were moderately but significantly shorter. Whether TCRB rearrangement is influenced by HLA type was left unresolved in this analysis.

The authors reverse transcribed all of the isolated RNA, so sequencing captured expressed TCRB transcripts. Measured with immunoSEQ multiplex PCR; TCRdb has only the in-frame clones, and not every one. The table lists over 350,000 clones, about 16% of them singletons. This CDR3 has 12 residues. V lost 4 bases, J lost 3 bases, and 8 bases lay in between. From germline, CDR1 is SGHRS and CDR2 YFSETQ. This receptor was identified in a woman in her late teens or twenties in good health. The J gene is TRBJ2-7, the V gene TRBV5-1, with D perhaps matching TRBD2 (5 bases). Sequencing was carried out using naive CD4+ T cells from blood. The CDR3 sequence: CASSGSGYEQYF. Written as DNA, the CDR3 is TGCGCCAGCAGCGGGAGTGGCTACGAGCAGTACTTC.